The 20 T cell receptor beta chains listed next were all sequenced from one sample in a study of technical replicates of blood from a handful of donors. Clones were read by immunoSEQ multiplex PCR, and TCRdb kept only the in-frame ones, dropping some. The sample gives 84,000 or so clones, about 93% of which show up once; approximately 0.25% is in the top ten. The sample taken for sequencing was T cells isolated from PBMCs. The source of these receptors is a human donor in good health.

This clone was seen only once. The J gene is TRBJ2-7, the V gene TRBV4-2; 11 nucleotides line up with TRBD2. The ends lost 1 base at V and 3 bases at J; junction bases unmatched: 5. CDR3 length equals 16 residues. Germline V CDR1 and CDR2: LGHNA, YNFKEQ. In nucleotides, the CDR3 is TGTGCCAGCAGCCAAGGCCCGCTAGCGGGAGGCTACGAGCAGTACTTC. It yields the protein CASSQGPLAGGYEQYF.

This clone was seen once. The rearrangement uses TRBV28 and TRBJ1-2, with 7 positions matching TRBD1. With V trimmed by 5 bases and J by 8 bases, 17 bases remained unmatched. From germline, CDR1 is MDHEN and CDR2 SYDVKM. The CDR3 is 16 residues long. CDR3 region: CASSPGDSRQITGYTF. In DNA, the CDR3 is TGTGCCAGCAGTCCGGGGGACAGCAGGCAAATAACAGGCTACACCTTC.

This chain joins TRBV10-2 and TRBJ2-7, with no clear D. V lost 3 bases to trimming and J lost 1 base, with 7 bases between them. CDR1 and CDR2 from the germline V gene are WSHSY and SAAADI. The CDR3 is made up of 13 amino acids. CDR3 amino acids: CASSDVYSYEQYF. The CDR3 DNA reads as TGCGCCAGCAGTGATGTGTATTCCTACGAGCAGTACTTC.

The chain is built from TRBV29-1 and TRBJ2-7, with 10 positions matching TRBD1. Germline V gene lookup returns CDR1 SQVTM and CDR2 ANQGSEA. The junction had 8 bases not matched to a gene; V was cut back by 0 bases and J by 3 bases. The CDR3 contains 16 residues. The CDR3 bases are TGCAGCGTTGAAGAGCGTCAGACAGGGGGCGGCTACGAGCAGTACTTC. Its protein is CSVEERQTGGGYEQYF.

This clone was seen a single time. The chain recombines TRBV4-1 with TRBJ1-2; tentative D call: TRBD1 (5 bases). Looked up from germline, CDR1 is MGHRA and CDR2 is YSYEKL. Trimming shortened V by 2 bases and J by 0 bases, and 19 bases separated the two germline ends. The CDR3 consists of 18 residues. In nucleotides, the CDR3 is TGCGCCAGCAGCCAACCCCTCCGGGGCGGGAAAGCTAACTATGGCTACACCTTC. It is translated as CASSQPLRGGKANYGYTF.

This rearrangement joins TRBV2 to TRBJ2-1, with D possibly matching TRBD2 (7 bases). Trimming cost V 10 bases and J 8 bases, with 21 bases left between them. This CDR3 has 14 residues. CDR1 SNHLY and CDR2 FYNNEI come from the germline V gene. CDR3: CATQGKGGLHEQFF. The CDR3 DNA follows: TGTGCCACCCAGGGAAAGGGGGGGCTACATGAGCAGTTCTTC.

This clone has a handful of counts. V usage is TRBV21-1 and J usage is TRBJ2-1; the table's D call of TRBD2 was not tested on the DNA. TRBV21-1 is a pseudogene locus. The CDR3 is 17 residues long. Written as DNA, the CDR3 is TGTGCCAGCACCCCAGCGGGGACCGGTTGCTCCTACAATGAGCAGTTCTTC. Translating gives CASTPAGTGCSYNEQFF.

This rearrangement joins TRBV2 to TRBJ2-7; 9 bases agree with TRBD1. V dropped 3 bases and J dropped 3; count of bases not matched to a gene: 6. The CDR3 is 15 residues long. Germline V gives CDR1 SNHLY, CDR2 FYNNEI. The DNA for the CDR3 is TGTGCCAGCAGTGAGTGGGACAGGGAAAACTACGAGCAGTACTTC. This encodes CASSEWDRENYEQYF.

The chain is built from TRBV27 and TRBJ2-2; perhaps TRBD1 as D (6 bases). The CDR3 has 13 residues. Germline CDR1 reads MNHEY; CDR2 reads SMNVEV (reference sequence). V lost 8 bases and J lost 8, with 15 bases in between. The chain's CDR3 is CASQQGTSGELFF. The CDR3 nucleotides are TGTGCCAGCCAACAGGGAACATCGGGGGAGCTGTTTTTT.

A note on this clone: At one end the junction does not follow the germline gene, possibly because of a read error. The chain combines TRBV5-1 with TRBJ1-5; D ambiguous. CDR3 length equals 13 residues. The germline gives CDR1 SGHRS, CDR2 YFSETQ. The CDR3 DNA follows: TGCGCCAGCAGTTTGGACGGGAATCAGCCCCAGCATTTT. Protein sequence: CASSLDGNQPQHF.

This clone occurred once. The chain uses TRBV29-1 and TRBJ1-1; D gene ambiguous. The germline V gene has CDR1 SQVTM and CDR2 ANQGSEA. The CDR3 consists of 11 residues. V was cut by 2 bases and J by 11 bases, with 12 bases left in between. CDR3: CSVEPGSYAFF. The CDR3 DNA reads as TGCAGCGTTGAACCGGGGTCGTATGCTTTCTTT.

This chain links TRBV27 with TRBJ2-1; tentatively, D is TRBD2 (5 bases). Trimming shortened V by 4 bases and J by 0 bases, and 10 bases separated the two germline ends. Germline V gene lookup returns CDR1 MNHEY and CDR2 SMNVEV (reference sequence). This CDR3 has 15 residues. In DNA form, the CDR3 reads TGTGCCAGCAGTTCTCTAGGGAGCTCCTACAATGAGCAGTTCTTC. It yields the protein CASSSLGSSYNEQFF.

This rearrangement joins TRBV5-6 to TRBJ2-7; D might be TRBD2 (5 bases). V was trimmed by 4 bases and J by 6 bases, leaving 8 bases between them. The CDR3 has 11 residues. Germline V lookup: CDR1 SGHDT, CDR2 YYEEEE. The CDR3 region has the DNA TGTGCCAGCAGCCTTACTAGCGAGCAGTACTTC. This encodes CASSLTSEQYF. Together with reference TRBV5-6 and TRBJ2-7, the CDR3 gives the full variable domain: DAGVTQSPTHLIKTRGQQVTLRCSPKSGHDTVSWYQQALGQGPQFIFQYYEEEERQRGNFPDRFSGHQFPNYSSELNVNALLLGDSALYLCASSLTSEQYFGPGTRLTVT.

The CDR3 DNA follows: TGCGCCAGCAGTGAAAGCAGTCCAGGGGCCTTTAGCAATCAGCCCCAGCATTTT. Translation gives CASSESSPGAFSNQPQHF. The chain joins TRBV10-2 to TRBJ1-5, with TRBD1 as a possible D gene (6 bases). This CDR3 contains 18 residues. CDR1 is WSHSY, CDR2 SAAADI, per germline. The V and J ends lost 3 bases and 0 bases respectively, with 18 bases between them.

CDR3 sequence: CASSLYSGQNRYGYTF. Here the CDR3 DNA reads TGTGCCAGCAGTCTCTATTCGGGACAAAACCGCTATGGCTACACCTTC. This chain connects TRBV27 to TRBJ1-2; maybe TRBD1 (6 bases). CDR1 and CDR2 from the germline V gene are MNHEY and SMNVEV (reference sequence). V was trimmed by 5 bases and J by 4 bases, leaving 20 bases between them. This CDR3 region has 16 residues.

This clone was seen once. This chain joins TRBV7-8 and TRBJ1-2; no firm D call. The V end lost 1 base, the J end lost 0 bases, and 9 bases lay between the germline ends. Per germline, CDR1 SGHVS and CDR2 FQNEAQ. The CDR3 totals 15 residues. The CDR3 region is CASSLVGRSNYGYTF. The CDR3 DNA sequence: TGTGCCAGCAGCTTAGTAGGCAGGTCTAACTATGGCTACACCTTC.

The rearrangement joins TRBV25-1 to TRBJ2-1; maybe TRBD1 (6 bases). Per germline, CDR1 MGHDK and CDR2 SYGVNS. CDR3 length: 11 residues. The V gene lost 8 bases and the J gene lost 7 bases, with 9 bases spanning the gap. The CDR3 sequence is CASSQGNEQFF. CDR3 bases: TGTGCCAGCTCTCAGGGGAATGAGCAGTTCTTC. Complete variable domain (other parts from reference TRBV25-1 and TRBJ2-1): EADIYQTPRYLVIGTGKKITLECSQTMGHDKMYWYQQDPGMELHLIHYSYGVNSTEKGDLSSESTVSRIRTEHFPLTLESARPSHTSQYLCASSQGNEQFFGPGTRLTVL.

The chain couples TRBV28 to TRBJ2-7, with 8 nucleotides matching TRBD1. Germline-derived CDR1 and CDR2 are MDHEN and SYDVKM. This CDR3 is 14 amino acids long. The J segment lost 6 bases and the V segment lost 5 bases, leaving 9 bases of the junction unmatched. The CDR3 spells CASSPTGGLGEQYF. In DNA, the CDR3 is TGTGCCAGCAGTCCCACAGGGGGATTGGGCGAGCAGTACTTC.

The J gene is TRBJ2-7, the V gene TRBV2; perhaps TRBD1 as D (8 bases). V was clipped by 5 bases and J by 2 bases, with 13 bases between them. CDR1 is SNHLY and CDR2 is FYNNEI in the germline V gene. This CDR3 is 14 amino acids long. Here the CDR3 reads CASSTGGGAYEQYF. In DNA, the CDR3 is TGTGCCAGCAGTACAGGGGGGGGAGCCTACGAGCAGTACTTC.

This clone showed up just once. V gene TRBV13 combines with J gene TRBJ2-7, with D possibly TRBD2 on 6 matching bases. The CDR3 contains 15 residues. CDR1 is PRHDT, CDR2 FYEKMQ, per germline (reference sequence). Trimming removed 5 bases at V and 2 bases at J, with 16 bases between. The CDR3 is CASSPSGLPTYEQYF. The DNA for the CDR3 is TGTGCCAGCAGCCCTTCGGGACTGCCAACCTACGAGCAGTACTTC.